This TCR beta chain was captured in a study of cytomegalovirus exposure and HLA in healthy donors (dated by TCRdb to about 2017). Regarding the complete study: An earlier analysis of roughly 630 of the donors reported about 290 Gb of sequence data and some 120 million unique TCR beta sequences from 190 million or so T cells. The study combined high-throughput TCR immunosequencing, statistical association of individual TCRs with disease status, and machine learning to predict cytomegalovirus infection status. The number of typed donors differed by locus: roughly 629-640 for A, B, C, DRB1 and DQB1; 522 for DQA1; some 610 for DPA1; and around 490 for DPB1. A later analysis re-analyzed previously published TCR beta repertoires from 666 donors and added high-resolution HLA genotyping to study TCR occurrence patterns. Several DR-DQ haplotypes were treated as single units for association and clustering because of strong linkage in the cohort. In an earlier analysis of several hundred of the donors, high-throughput TCR beta sequencing was used to judge whether each TCR beta V gene segment behaved as functional or pseudogenic. The T cell repertoires of 700 or so subjects were profiled by immunosequencing and related to cytomegalovirus serostatus. HLA typing included class I and class II loci at four-digit resolution. An early release that covered roughly 600 HLA-typed donors contained approximately 300 gigabases of sequencing data and 65 million to 100 million unique TCR sequences. Every discovery cohort repertoire had been produced on one sequencing platform. Donor age, sex, ethnicity and CMV serostatus were collected together with the repertoire data. Among the roughly 400 genotyped donors, roughly 80% belonged to the genetic ancestry cluster associated with self-reported Caucasian donors. The study aimed to test whether signatures of past pathogen exposure could be identified by cataloging public T cell receptors. The later analysis used no new phenotypic data to find candidate immune exposures, relying instead on TCR beta sequences and their occurrence across donors. Among some 400 genotyped donors of the cohort, an average of approximately 240,000 unique TCR beta nucleotide sequences were sequenced per donor, around 18% of them non-productive. Along with the approximately 650-subject first cohort, a separate validation cohort of over a hundred different subjects was used. In a later genetic analysis, genome-wide SNP genotypes for about 65% of the 666 donors were used, and that subset was treated as a discovery cohort. What the study reported, not specific to this receptor: In a later analysis, HLA-associated TCR beta chains were found to be more clonally expanded and to have lower generation probabilities than equally common non-associated chains. A later genetic analysis associated a missense DCLRE1C variant with V-gene and J-gene trimming of TCR beta chains, and an independent cohort replicated the association. Most TCR sequences were seen in very few donors, while some public TCRs were found in many individuals. Because the 87-base-pair reads could not distinguish some IMGT-functional V segments, including TRBV6-2 and TRBV6-3, those segments were excluded. A later analysis found that TCR association rates varied across HLA loci, with DRB1 alleles showing the most associated TCRs and HLA-C alleles the fewest. In a later genetic analysis, fewer N-insertions in productive TCRs were reported among donors in an Asian-associated ancestry cluster than the roughly 700-donor mean. For the cohort, immune exposure information was limited to CMV serostatus. Linkage disequilibrium might explain the correlated functional status among segregating V segments, but an unknown experimental factor could not be ruled out. The study gave a list of 150 to 200 TCR beta chains associated with cytomegalovirus. A cluster of highly shared sequence variants was judged likely to be a technical artifact of the sequencing pipeline. In vitro tests confirmed that a few of the cytomegalovirus-associated TCR beta chains recognize cytomegalovirus antigens. Several of the top co-occurrence clusters appeared to be linked to parvovirus B19, influenza, CMV and Epstein-Barr virus, according to a later analysis. The cohort was sequenced for TCR beta chains only, and without alpha or paired-chain data the features that could be detected were limited. Broadly in line with IMGT annotations, most TCR beta V segments showed up in productive rearrangements about 90% or about 30% of the time in an earlier analysis of 450 to 750 of the donors. When HLA alleles, especially DR and DQ, strongly co-occurred, attributing TCR associations to individual alleles was difficult. Specific HLA alleles were associated with 15,000 to 20,000 TCR beta sequences at a false discovery rate of 0.05 in a later analysis. Over 15 rarely observed V segments, including chromosome 9 orphons, were excluded from the earlier analysis of almost 600 of the donors because counts were too low. A further reported finding was that TCR beta sequences accurately predicted the HLA-A and HLA-B alleles for most subjects in the first cohort. According to a later analysis, most CMV-associated TCR beta chains appeared to be HLA-restricted, and the HLA associations seemed to be driven largely by CMV exposure. In both the original and validation cohorts, the classifier was reported to diagnose cytomegalovirus status with high specificity and sensitivity. The presence/absence analyses assumed that sequencing depth was roughly uniform across donors, and that assumption may not be true. HLA typing was unavailable for some donors at each locus, so association tests used only the typed subset. The authors suggested that the approach could potentially be extended to other disease states and immunological phenotypes.

In its sample, this clone was seen once. Which antigen it targets is not known. Qualities for individual bases were not recorded, and no much larger clone is one base off. The cohort comprised 710 or so healthy bone marrow donors. At the time of sampling, all cohort members were nominally healthy, though unrecorded immune exposures were likely present. The donor tested CMV seronegative, placing the donor among the 300 to 450 seronegative members of the cohort. Each donor provided a peripheral blood sample, and peripheral blood mononuclear cells were used for TCR beta sequencing. Genomic DNA extraction from the blood cell samples was performed with the Qiagen DNeasy Blood Extraction Kit. The library was built by means of the immunoSEQ multiplex PCR assay. A mixture of 60 forward primers for TCR Vbeta segments and 13 reverse primers for TCR Jbeta segments was used in the multiplex PCR. The CDR3 region of rearranged TCR beta genes was amplified from genomic DNA by a multiplex PCR assay. The Illumina HiSeq System was used to sequence the amplified TCR beta libraries as 87-base-pair reads. The study's processing was this. A later analysis counted approximately 84 million unique TCR beta chains across the 550 to 700 repertoires, and some 11 million of these chains were shared by at least two donors. Raw reads were error-corrected and collapsed into unique sequences with a nearest-neighbor algorithm that merged closely related sequences to remove PCR and sequencing errors. CDR3 sequences were aligned to IMGT reference sequences to assign V, D and J gene segments. For a sequence to be retained, a match of at least six nucleotides to both a V gene segment and a J gene segment was required. A rearrangement was called productive if the CDR3 had no stop codons and remained in frame with V and J, and every other rearrangement was called non-productive. Following IMGT convention, CDR3 was defined as the stretch from the second conserved V-encoded cysteine up to the conserved J-encoded phenylalanine. The earlier analysis of a few hundred of the donors excluded sequences that lacked an unambiguous match to a single V gene segment. An earlier analysis of several hundred of the donors classified V segments as functional when productive rearrangements were above 56.7% and as segregating when the standard deviation between donors was above 5%. A statistical classification framework was built to diagnose cytomegalovirus status from the catalog of TCR beta chain sequences. In a later analysis, TCR nucleotide sequences were compared against IMGT/GENE-DB human TR gene sequences so that V and J genes could be assigned. The TCRdist pipeline was used in a later analysis to assign CDR3 sequences and most-parsimonious VDJ recombination scenarios. In a later analysis, each TCR beta chain was defined by its CDR3 amino acid sequence together with its V-gene family, and reads without a unique V-gene family were excluded. To address suspected cross-contamination and a sequencing artifact, a later analysis removed a few hundred highly shared, low-generation-probability nucleotide sequences. In a later analysis, a clonal expansion index for each public chain was calculated from normalized within-repertoire ranks of inferred template counts. In a later analysis, generation probabilities were computed using a VDJ recombination model fitted to out-of-frame rearrangements, and the results were checked against IGoR. Hypergeometric tests were used in a later analysis to score TCR-TCR, TCR-HLA and TCR-CMV co-occurrence, with a repertoire-size bias correction applied to the TCR pairs. In a later analysis, false discovery rates were estimated by permuting HLA or CMV assignments 20 times. In a later analysis, co-occurring TCRs were grouped with DBSCAN, and TCRdist sequence similarity was added when clustering was performed within HLA-allele-positive subsets. For co-occurrence clustering, repertoires with fewer than 30,000 or more than 120,000 public chains were excluded, along with five repertoires with anomalous nucleotide sharing. TCRdb limited this immuneACCESS table to in-frame rearrangements with V and J called. A share of clones is missing; checked studies link under half to unresolved V genes, and the rest is unexplained. V, J and clone size are those of that table, while D and trimming were read from the DNA. In this sample the table shows 100,000 to 120,000 clones, roughly 86% of which occur a single time. The top ten hold about 1.7% of the sample.

CDR1 and CDR2, per the germline V gene, are MDHEN and SYDVKM. The CDR3 has 13 amino acids, counting the end cysteine and phenylalanine. CDR3 DNA is the only sequence kept; it has 39 bases, read in frame from the first base. V is reduced by 2 bases and J by 9 bases, leaving a spacing of 11 bases between them. The clonotype comes from a man in his forties in good health and CMV-seronegative. Sequenced: PBMCs. The V gene is TRBV28 and the J gene is TRBJ1-5, with TRBD1 tentatively as D gene (6 bases match). The CDR3: CASSLRGGGPQHF. At the DNA level, the sequence is TGTGCCAGCAGTTTAAGGGGGGGAGGGCCCCAGCATTTT.